This T cell receptor (beta chain) was profiled in a study of blood T cell repertoires in COVID-19. Study as a whole: Some COVID-19 samples were acute and others convalescent; all came from the United States, Italy and Spain. Nucleic acid was either cDNA or gDNA, and it came from T cells, B-cell-depleted T cells, or PBMCs.

Produced via immunoSEQ multiplex PCR; TCRdb's table is partial and in-frame only. This sample has under 85,000 clones, with 70% to 85% found just once. Seattle-derived patients entered the study during active infection and were followed longitudinally. The CDR3 sequence is 15 residues long. V was trimmed by 0 bases and J by 0 bases, leaving 10 bases between them. The germline gives CDR1 SGHRS, CDR2 YFSETQ. V usage is TRBV5-1 and J usage is TRBJ2-7; tentative D call: TRBD2 (5 bases). What was sequenced was peripheral blood. The receptor comes from a man aged 45-60 years with COVID-19, enrolled during active disease. For the CDR3, the DNA is TGCGCCAGCAGCTTGGGTACTGGGAGCTCCTACGAGCAGTACTTC. It translates to CASSLGTGSSYEQYF.